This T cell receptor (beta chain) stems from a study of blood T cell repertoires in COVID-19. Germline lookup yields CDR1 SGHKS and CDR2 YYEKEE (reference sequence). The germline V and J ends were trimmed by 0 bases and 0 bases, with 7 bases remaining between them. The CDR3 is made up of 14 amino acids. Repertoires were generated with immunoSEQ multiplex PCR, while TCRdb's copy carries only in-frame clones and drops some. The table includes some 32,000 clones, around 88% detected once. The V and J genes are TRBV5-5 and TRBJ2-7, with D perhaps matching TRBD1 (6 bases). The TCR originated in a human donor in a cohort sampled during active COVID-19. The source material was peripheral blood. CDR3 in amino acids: CASSLVGGSYEQYF. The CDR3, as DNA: TGTGCCAGCAGCTTGGTAGGGGGCTCCTACGAGCAGTACTTC.